This record concerns one T cell receptor (beta chain) sequence. Its antigen remains unidentified. V dropped 7 bases and J dropped 5; count of bases not matched to a gene: 8. The CDR3 is 13 amino acids. This entry belongs to a study of T cell responses to AZD1222 COVID-19 vaccine. Points from the study as a whole: The study found Spike-specific TCR breadth and depth rose after two AZD1222 doses. Targeting of unmutated variant regions was reportedly seen in nearly half of spike-specific TCRs. Spike was spanned by vaccine-associated CD4 TCRs, with dominance at 160-218 and 743-854.

Sequencing was performed with immunoSEQ multiplex PCR; in TCRdb, only in-frame clones are kept and a portion is missing. The sample has around 130,000 clones; over 90% are singletons. The chain uses TRBV12-3 or TRBV12-4 and TRBJ2-7; TRBD1 matches 7 bases. This TCR was recovered from an adult in good health. The sequencing here drew on peripheral blood, taken on day 0 of AZD1222 vaccination. CDR3 region: CASTPTGLNEQYF. CDR3 nucleotide sequence: TGTGCCAGCACCCCGACAGGGCTCAACGAGCAGTACTTC.